This passage covers 3 T cell receptor beta chains from one sample sequenced in a study of early T cells in non-severe SARS-CoV-2 infection. TCRdb reanalysed the 5' RACE reads using MiXCR and keeps one entry per CDR3 protein. The sample comprises 55,000 to 65,000 distinct CDR3 sequences, 10% to 15% of which are singletons, and approximately 1.4% rests with the top ten. The sequencing here drew on whole blood, taken at baseline. These receptors all stem from an adult who was a healthcare worker with PCR-confirmed SARS-CoV-2 infection or an uninfected control (not recorded which).

This chain links TRBV6-6 with TRBJ2-2, with a weak D call TRBD1 (5 bases). V lost 5 bases and J lost 5, with 15 bases in between. CDR1 and CDR2 from the germline V gene are MNHNY and SVGAGI (reference sequence). This CDR3 is built from 15 residues. CDR3 loop: CASSGPGMMTGELFF. DNA of the CDR3: TGTGCCAGCAGTGGTCCAGGGATGATGACCGGGGAGCTGTTTTTT.

The chain is built from TRBV11-2 and TRBJ2-7; the D is unclear. CDR1 is SGHAT, CDR2 FQNNGV, per germline. The V end lost 5 bases, the J end lost 5 bases, and 19 bases lay between the germline ends. CDR3 size: 15 residues. Here the CDR3 DNA reads TGTGCCAGCAGCCGGTCCCCCTGGGGTCTTGACGAGCAGTACTTC. As protein: CASSRSPWGLDEQYF.

This clonotype was observed a few times. The chain links TRBV5-1 to TRBJ2-1, with D maybe TRBD2 (5 bases). Germline CDR1 and CDR2: SGHRS and YFSETQ. The CDR3 runs to 16 residues. V lost 3 bases and J 3 bases, leaving 16 bases between the germline ends. This CDR3 is CASSSRRWHLYNEQFF. The CDR3 nucleotides are TGCGCCAGCAGCTCGAGGAGGTGGCACCTCTACAATGAGCAGTTCTTC.